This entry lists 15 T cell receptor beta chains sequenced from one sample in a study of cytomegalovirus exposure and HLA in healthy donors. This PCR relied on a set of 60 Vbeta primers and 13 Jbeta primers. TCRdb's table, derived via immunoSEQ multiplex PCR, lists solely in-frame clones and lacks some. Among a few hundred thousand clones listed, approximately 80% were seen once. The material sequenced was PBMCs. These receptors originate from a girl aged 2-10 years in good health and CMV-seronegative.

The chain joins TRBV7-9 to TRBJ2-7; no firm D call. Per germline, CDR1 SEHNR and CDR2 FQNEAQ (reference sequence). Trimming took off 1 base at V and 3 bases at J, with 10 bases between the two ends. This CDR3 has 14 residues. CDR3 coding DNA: TGTGCCAGCAGCTTAGGTTCCAGTCACTACGAGCAGTACTTC. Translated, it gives CASSLGSSHYEQYF.

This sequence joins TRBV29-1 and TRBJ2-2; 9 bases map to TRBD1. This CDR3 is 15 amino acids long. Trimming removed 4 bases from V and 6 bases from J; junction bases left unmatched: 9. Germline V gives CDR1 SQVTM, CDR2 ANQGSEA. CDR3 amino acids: CSVVGTGFLAGELFF. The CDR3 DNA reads TGCAGCGTTGTAGGGACAGGGTTCCTTGCCGGGGAGCTGTTTTTT.

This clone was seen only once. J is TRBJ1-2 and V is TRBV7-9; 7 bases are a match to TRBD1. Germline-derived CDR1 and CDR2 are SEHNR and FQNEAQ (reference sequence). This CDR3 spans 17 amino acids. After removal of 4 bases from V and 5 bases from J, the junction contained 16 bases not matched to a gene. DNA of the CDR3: TGTGCCAGCAGCTCTTATTGGGACAGCCGAACAAATTATGGCTACACCTTC. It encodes CASSSYWDSRTNYGYTF.

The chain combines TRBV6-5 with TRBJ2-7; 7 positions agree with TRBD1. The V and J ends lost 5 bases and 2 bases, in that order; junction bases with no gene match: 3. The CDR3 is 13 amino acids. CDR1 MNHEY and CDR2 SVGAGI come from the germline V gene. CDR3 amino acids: CASSVGQTYEQYF. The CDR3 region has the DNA TGTGCCAGCAGTGTGGGACAGACCTACGAGCAGTACTTC.

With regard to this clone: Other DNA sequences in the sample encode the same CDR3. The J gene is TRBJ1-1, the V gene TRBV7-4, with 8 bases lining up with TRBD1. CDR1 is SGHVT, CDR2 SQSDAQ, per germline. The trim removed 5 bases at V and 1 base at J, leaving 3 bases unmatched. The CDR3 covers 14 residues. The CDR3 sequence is CASSMGQENTEAFF. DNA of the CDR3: TGTGCCAGCAGCATGGGACAGGAGAACACTGAAGCTTTCTTT.

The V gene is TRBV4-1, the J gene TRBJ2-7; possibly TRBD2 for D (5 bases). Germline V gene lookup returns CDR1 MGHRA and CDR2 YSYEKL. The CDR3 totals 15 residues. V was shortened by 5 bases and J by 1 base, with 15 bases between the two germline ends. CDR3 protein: CASSYTGPGSYEQYF. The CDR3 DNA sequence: TGCGCCAGCAGCTACACCGGGCCGGGATCCTACGAGCAGTACTTC.

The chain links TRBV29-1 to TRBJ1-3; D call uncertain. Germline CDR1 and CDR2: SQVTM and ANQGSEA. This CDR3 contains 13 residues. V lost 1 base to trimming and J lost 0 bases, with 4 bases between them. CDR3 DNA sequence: TGCAGCGTTGAAGCCGGCTCTGGAAACACCATATATTTT. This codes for CSVEAGSGNTIYF.

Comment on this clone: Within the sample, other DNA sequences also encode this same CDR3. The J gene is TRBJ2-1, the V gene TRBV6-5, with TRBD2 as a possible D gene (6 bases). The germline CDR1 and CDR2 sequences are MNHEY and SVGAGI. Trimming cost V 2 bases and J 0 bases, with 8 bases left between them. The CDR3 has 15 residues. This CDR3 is CASSYGGSSYNEQFF. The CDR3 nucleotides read TGTGCCAGCAGTTACGGGGGGAGCTCCTACAATGAGCAGTTCTTC.

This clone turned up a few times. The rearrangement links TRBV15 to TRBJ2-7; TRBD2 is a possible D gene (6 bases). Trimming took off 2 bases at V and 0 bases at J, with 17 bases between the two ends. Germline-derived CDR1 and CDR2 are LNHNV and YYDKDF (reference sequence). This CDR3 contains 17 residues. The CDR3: CATSRPPGRDRSYEQYF. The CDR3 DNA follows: TGTGCCACCAGCAGACCTCCAGGGCGGGACCGCTCCTACGAGCAGTACTTC. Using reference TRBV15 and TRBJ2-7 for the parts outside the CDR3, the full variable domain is DAMVIQNPRYQVTQFGKPVTLSCSQTLNHNVMYWYQQKSSQAPKLLFHYYDKDFNNEADTPDNFQSRRPNTSFCFLDIRSPGLGDTAMYLCATSRPPGRDRSYEQYFGPGTRLTVT.

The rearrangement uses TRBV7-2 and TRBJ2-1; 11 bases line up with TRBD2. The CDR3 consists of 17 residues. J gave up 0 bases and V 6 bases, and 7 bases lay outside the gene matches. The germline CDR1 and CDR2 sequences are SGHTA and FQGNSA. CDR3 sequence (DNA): TGTGCCAGCAGTCCTACTAGCGGGGGCAGCTCCTACAATGAGCAGTTCTTC. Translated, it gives CASSPTSGGSSYNEQFF.

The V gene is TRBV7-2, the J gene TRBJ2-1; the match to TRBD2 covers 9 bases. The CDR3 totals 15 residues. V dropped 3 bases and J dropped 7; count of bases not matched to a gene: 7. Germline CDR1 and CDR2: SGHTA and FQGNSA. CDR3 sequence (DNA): TGTGCCAGCAGCTTGGGCGGGGGGGCTGGGAATGAGCAGTTCTTC. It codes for CASSLGGGAGNEQFF.

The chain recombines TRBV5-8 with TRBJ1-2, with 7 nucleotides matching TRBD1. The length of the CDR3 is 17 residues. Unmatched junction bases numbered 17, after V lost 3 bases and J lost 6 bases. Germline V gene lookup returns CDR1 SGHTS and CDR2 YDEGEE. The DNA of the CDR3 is TGTGCCAGCAGCTACTCCATTCATACCGGGACAGTTGATGGCTACACCTTC. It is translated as CASSYSIHTGTVDGYTF.

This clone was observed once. In DNA, the CDR3 is TGTGCCAGCACCCGACAGCGGGAGGATTCGGGGGAGCTGTTTTTT. Translation: CASTRQREDSGELFF. The chain recombines TRBV11-2 with TRBJ2-2; 9 bases agree with TRBD2. This CDR3 region has 15 residues. Losses at the gene ends were 7 bases for V and 8 bases for J; bases not matched to a gene: 11. Germline CDR1 and CDR2: SGHAT and FQNNGV.

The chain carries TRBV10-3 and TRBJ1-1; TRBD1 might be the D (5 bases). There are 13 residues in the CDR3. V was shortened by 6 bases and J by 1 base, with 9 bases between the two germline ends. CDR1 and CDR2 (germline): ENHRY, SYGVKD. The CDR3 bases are TGTGCCATCAGCCCGACAGCGAACACTGAAGCTTTCTTT. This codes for CAISPTANTEAFF.

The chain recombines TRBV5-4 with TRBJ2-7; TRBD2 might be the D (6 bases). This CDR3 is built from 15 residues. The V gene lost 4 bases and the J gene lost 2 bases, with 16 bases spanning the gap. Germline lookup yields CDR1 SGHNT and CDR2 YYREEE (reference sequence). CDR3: CASSLRQRATYEQYF. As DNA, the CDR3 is TGTGCCAGCAGCCTTCGGCAGCGGGCCACCTACGAGCAGTACTTC.